This T cell receptor (beta chain) was sequenced in a study of T cell responses to AZD1222 COVID-19 vaccine. About the research overall: Researchers grouped second doses given at about 4 or about 12 weeks into one pool. Study outcomes and limitations: The breadth and depth of Spike-specific TCRs increased once two AZD1222 doses had been given. It should be noted that donors were predominantly white British and more often female, and clonal diversity was possibly underestimated. Vaccine-related CD4 TCRs covered spike, predominating at 160-218 and 743-854.

The table came from immunoSEQ multiplex PCR; TCRdb's copy has only in-frame clones and leaves some out. Seen here are over 100,000 clones, 90% observed once, and the top ten hold less than 9%. CDR3 size: 14 residues. Germline assignment: CDR1 SQVTM and CDR2 ANQGSEA. J lost 6 bases, V lost 6 bases, and 11 bases had no gene match. Points on this clone: Its antigen is unidentified.

The sequenced sample was peripheral blood, obtained on day 0 of AZD1222 vaccination. The rearrangement uses TRBV29-1 and TRBJ1-1, with 9 nucleotides matching TRBD1. The sequence derives from an adult in good health. The CDR3 nucleotides are TGCAGCGTACTTAGAACAGGGGGCGCGGCTGAAGCTTTCTTT. Its translation: CSVLRTGGAAEAFF.